The 23 T cell receptor beta chains below come from one sample, sequenced in a study of cytomegalovirus exposure and HLA in healthy donors. Primers: 60 Vbeta forward and 13 Jbeta reverse. Method: immunoSEQ multiplex PCR; TCRdb's copy keeps in-frame clones and lacks some. There are around 75,000 clones in the sample, with roughly an eighth held by the top ten. Sequenced input: PBMCs. The source is a man in his fifties in good health and CMV-seropositive.

The V gene is TRBV19, the J gene TRBJ1-1; no firm D call. The CDR3 has 13 residues. Trimming took 8 bases from V and 3 from J, leaving 13 bases between them. Germline CDR1 reads LNHDA; CDR2 reads SQIVND (reference sequence). CDR3 in amino acids: CASVHSMDTEAFF. CDR3 in DNA: TGTGCCAGTGTTCACTCCATGGACACTGAAGCTTTCTTT.

V and J are TRBV12-5 and TRBJ1-5; D is undetermined. Trimming shortened V by 6 bases and J by 7 bases, and 13 bases separated the two germline ends. This CDR3 has 13 amino acids. Germline assignment: CDR1 LGHNT and CDR2 FRNRAP. CDR3 sequence: CASGPDLRQPQHF. Written as DNA, the CDR3 is TGTGCTAGTGGCCCGGACTTAAGGCAGCCCCAGCATTTT.

The chain joins TRBV5-6 to TRBJ1-1; TRBD1 agrees at 9 bases. The CDR3 sequence is 17 residues long. Germline assignment: CDR1 SGHDT and CDR2 YYEEEE. Losses at the gene ends were 2 bases for V and 1 base for J; bases not matched to a gene: 9. DNA for the CDR3: TGTGCCAGCAGCTTTTACACCGGGACAGGGCAGAACACTGAAGCTTTCTTT. This sequence encodes CASSFYTGTGQNTEAFF.

The V gene is TRBV10-3, the J gene TRBJ2-7, with D unresolved. CDR3 size: 13 residues. Trimming left V 2 bases short and J 0 bases short, with 5 bases between. Germline CDR1 reads ENHRY; CDR2 reads SYGVKD. The CDR3 is CAISEPDSYEQYF. CDR3 sequence (DNA): TGTGCCATCAGTGAGCCAGACTCCTACGAGCAGTACTTC.

The chain carries TRBV5-1 and TRBJ1-1, with 9 bases identical to TRBD1. Germline V gene data show CDR1 as SGHRS and CDR2 as YFSETQ. This CDR3 is built from 16 residues. V shed 5 bases, J shed 4 bases, and the junction held 12 bases outside the gene matches. CDR3 loop: CASSFTRTGASTEAFF. CDR3 nucleotides: TGCGCCAGCAGTTTCACACGGACAGGGGCCTCCACTGAAGCTTTCTTT. Full variable domain (outside the CDR3, taken from reference TRBV5-1 and TRBJ1-1): KAGVTQTPRYLIKTRGQQVTLSCSPISGHRSVSWYQQTPGQGLQFLFEYFSETQRNKGNFPGRFSGRQFSNSRSEMNVSTLELGDSALYLCASSFTRTGASTEAFFGQGTRLTVV.

The chain is built from TRBV6-5 and TRBJ1-5; D is undetermined. Trimming pared 6 bases from V and 8 bases from J, leaving 14 bases between. This CDR3 has 13 amino acids. Per germline, CDR1 MNHEY and CDR2 SVGAGI. CDR3 DNA sequence: TGTGCCAGCAGCACTGGAGGGAGGGAGCCCCAGCATTTT. It yields the protein CASSTGGREPQHF.

V is TRBV4-1 and J is TRBJ2-5; 11 positions agree with TRBD2. Losses at the gene ends were 0 bases for V and 0 bases for J; bases not matched to a gene: 3. CDR3 length equals 17 residues. In germline, CDR1 is MGHRA, CDR2 YSYEKL. The CDR3 region has the DNA TGCGCCAGCAGCCAAGATCCGACTAGCGGGGACCAAGAGACCCAGTACTTC. Translation: CASSQDPTSGDQETQYF.

The gene calls are TRBV11-2 and TRBJ2-3; 11 bases agree with TRBD1. The CDR3 runs to 19 residues. CDR1 and CDR2 (germline): SGHAT, FQNNGV. V was pared by 5 bases and J by 0 bases, with 13 bases of the junction left unmatched. As DNA, the CDR3 is TGTGCCAGCAGCCAGGGACAGGGGGAATCCTTCTCTAGCACAGATACGCAGTATTTT. Encoded protein: CASSQGQGESFSSTDTQYF.

This chain links TRBV19 with TRBJ1-1; 7 bases are a match to TRBD1. The CDR3 is made up of 14 amino acids. Germline values: CDR1 LNHDA, CDR2 SQIVND (reference sequence). V dropped 5 bases and J dropped 11; count of bases not matched to a gene: 14. The CDR3 DNA is TGTGCCAGTAGTCCGGTCGACAGGGAGTTTGAGGCTTTCTTT. Translated: CASSPVDREFEAFF.

This sequence joins TRBV6-5 and TRBJ1-6; possibly TRBD1 for D (5 bases). Germline CDR1 is MNHEY and CDR2 is SVGAGI. The CDR3 extends over 15 amino acids. V was shortened by 5 bases and J by 7 bases, with 15 bases between the two germline ends. CDR3 in DNA: TGTGCCAGCAGTGCGGGGGGTCGGCCCAATTCACCCCTCCACTTT. The encoded protein is CASSAGGRPNSPLHF.

The chain links TRBV7-9 to TRBJ1-1, with D tentatively TRBD1 (6 bases). This CDR3 contains 13 residues. Germline V CDR1 and CDR2: SEHNR, FQNEAQ (reference sequence). V lost 5 bases and J lost 1, with 8 bases in between. The CDR3 sequence is CASSRTENTEAFF. The CDR3 nucleotides are TGTGCCAGCAGCCGGACAGAGAACACTGAAGCTTTCTTT.

The rearrangement uses TRBV7-3 and TRBJ2-2; 9 nucleotides agree with TRBD2. The CDR3 length is 15 residues. The junction had 8 bases not matched to a gene; V was cut back by 5 bases and J by 7 bases. The germline V gene encodes CDR1 SGHTA and CDR2 FQGTGA. CDR3 coding DNA: TGTGCCAGCAGCCCCATCGCGACTAGCGGCGGGGAGCTGTTTTTT. It yields the protein CASSPIATSGGELFF.

The rearrangement links TRBV28 to TRBJ1-5; possibly TRBD1 for D (5 bases). CDR3 length: 14 amino acids. The ends were cut back, 6 bases at V and 6 bases at J, with 15 bases in the middle. CDR1 is MDHEN and CDR2 is SYDVKM in the germline V gene. In DNA form, the CDR3 reads TGTGCCAGCAGGGGGGGAGGACGGTTTCAGCCCCAGCATTTT. Its translation: CASRGGGRFQPQHF.

The gene calls are TRBV7-6 and TRBJ2-7; no firm D call. The CDR3 extends over 15 amino acids. The V and J ends lost 5 bases and 2 bases respectively, with 16 bases between them. Germline-derived CDR1 and CDR2 are SGHVS and FNYEAQ. This CDR3 reads CASSQIRRSPYEQYF. The DNA for the CDR3 is TGTGCCAGCAGCCAAATCAGGCGATCGCCCTACGAGCAGTACTTC.

The chain couples TRBV9 to TRBJ2-5; 8 bases agree with TRBD2. This CDR3 contains 16 residues. V trimming: 0 bases; J trimming: 4 bases; junction bases outside the gene matches: 8. The V gene's germline CDR1 is SGDLS and CDR2 YYNGEE. CDR3 in DNA: TGTGCCAGCAGCGTAGCCCCAGCGGGAGAGGGAGAGACCCAGTACTTC. Its protein product is CASSVAPAGEGETQYF. The full variable domain, completed using reference TRBV9 and TRBJ2-5, is DSGVTQTPKHLITATGQRVTLRCSPRSGDLSVYWYQQSLDQGLQFLIQYYNGEERAKGNILERFSAQQFPDLHSELNLSSLELGDSALYFCASSVAPAGEGETQYFGPGTRLLVL.

The chain uses TRBV18 and TRBJ2-7, with D perhaps matching TRBD2 (5 bases). Looked up from germline, CDR1 is KGHSH and CDR2 is LQKENI. This CDR3 contains 16 residues. With 3 bases removed from V and 4 bases from J, the gap between germline ends came to 19 bases. The CDR3 here is CASSPGSMRALYEQYF. The CDR3 DNA follows: TGTGCCAGCTCACCTGGTTCGATGAGGGCCCTATACGAGCAGTACTTC. Filled out from reference TRBV18 and TRBJ2-7, the complete variable domain reads NAGVMQNPRHLVRRRGQEARLRCSPMKGHSHVYWYRQLPEEGLKFMVYLQKENIIDESGMPKERFSAEFPKEGPSILRIQQVVRGDSAAYFCASSPGSMRALYEQYFGPGTRLTVT.

Concerning this clone: One end of the junction fails to match germline, which may point to a read error. The chain employs TRBV5-1 and TRBJ1-1, with D possibly being TRBD1 (5 bases). Germline V gene sequence: CDR1 SGHRS, CDR2 YFSETQ. The CDR3 is 14 residues long. The CDR3 DNA is TGCGCCAGCAGCTTGGGGGCAGGGAGGGCTGAAGATTTCTTT. Translating it yields CASSLGAGRAEDFF.

This CDR3 is CSAFLNEQFF. CDR3 coding DNA: TGCAGTGCCTTCCTCAATGAGCAGTTCTTC. The chain joins TRBV20-1 to TRBJ2-1, with no clear D. The germline V gene has CDR1 DFQATT and CDR2 SNEGSKA (reference sequence). The CDR3 loop spans 10 amino acids. Trimming shortened V by 6 bases and J by 6 bases, and 6 bases separated the two germline ends.

The rearrangement joins TRBV5-8 to TRBJ2-3; 8 positions agree with TRBD1. Losses at the gene ends were 2 bases for V and 5 bases for J; bases not matched to a gene: 7. The CDR3 spans 15 residues. Germline CDR1 SGHTS, CDR2 YDEGEE. This CDR3 is CASSLTGGIGDTQYF. The CDR3 DNA is TGTGCCAGCAGCTTAACAGGGGGGATAGGAGATACGCAGTATTTT.

The chain couples TRBV5-1 to TRBJ2-7; maybe TRBD2 (6 bases). The CDR3 covers 15 residues. Looked up from germline, CDR1 is SGHRS and CDR2 is YFSETQ. Trimming removed 0 bases from V and 1 base from J, with 11 bases in between. CDR3 sequence reads: CASSLAGTQSYEQYF. DNA for the CDR3: TGCGCCAGCAGCTTGGCGGGGACTCAGTCCTACGAGCAGTACTTC.

CDR3 loop: CASSVDSTGELFF. The CDR3 DNA reads TGTGCCAGCAGCGTAGACAGCACCGGGGAGCTGTTTTTT. The V call is TRBV9, the J call TRBJ2-2; no clear D gene. Germline loops: CDR1 SGDLS, CDR2 YYNGEE. This CDR3 spans 13 amino acids. Trimming shortened V by 0 bases and J by 4 bases, and 4 bases separated the two germline ends.

This chain connects TRBV6-5 to TRBJ1-1; D is unresolved. V lost 4 bases and J lost 0, with 6 bases in between. Germline-derived CDR1 and CDR2 are MNHEY and SVGAGI. CDR3 length: 13 amino acids. The CDR3 DNA follows: TGTGCCAGCAGTTTGGCCATGAACACTGAAGCTTTCTTT. This gives the protein CASSLAMNTEAFF.

The chain couples TRBV5-4 to TRBJ2-1, with 11 bases matching TRBD2. V was pared by 4 bases and J by 10 bases, with 7 bases of the junction left unmatched. Germline CDR1 is SGHNT and CDR2 is YYREEE (reference sequence). This CDR3 region has 14 residues. CDR3 sequence reads: CASSLTSGAIEQFF. CDR3 nucleotide sequence: TGTGCCAGCAGCCTGACTAGCGGGGCGATAGAGCAGTTCTTC.